This T cell receptor beta chain was identified in a study of blood T cell repertoires in COVID-19. Sequencing was performed with immunoSEQ multiplex PCR; in TCRdb, only in-frame clones are kept and a portion is missing. The sample yields 200,000 to 250,000 clones, around 83% seen once. This clone was seen a few times. The sequence was collected from a man older than 75 with acute or convalescent COVID-19. Sequencing input: peripheral blood.

The CDR3 DNA sequence: TGTGCCTCACGCAACGAGTATTCCTACGAGCAGTACTTC. As protein: CASRNEYSYEQYF. The chain employs TRBV12-3 or TRBV12-4 and TRBJ2-7; no clear D gene. There are 13 residues in the CDR3. V lost 11 bases to trimming and J lost 1 base, with 15 bases between them.